The clone carrying this T cell receptor (beta chain) was counted ten times or more. Antigen: not known. Time point specified: newly diagnosed GD, antithyroid drugs for less than 3 months. The authors made the TCR library using RNA they extracted from PBMCs. These data are taken from a study of regulatory T cells in long-lasting Graves disease. Broader study findings: Reduced TCR diversity was observed in persistent Graves' patients versus newly diagnosed patients.

Assembly of TCR beta libraries relied on iRepertoire HTBI primers together with Arm-PCR of CDR3 regions. Each CDR3 protein gets one entry after TCRdb re-called the multiplex PCR reads with MiXCR. This table holds just over 600,000 distinct CDR3 sequences, 15% to 20% found once. V shed 4 bases and J shed 6 bases, with 10 bases lying between them. The length of the CDR3 is 12 residues. Germline CDR1 is SNHLY and CDR2 is FYNNEI. These data also formed part of another study, on T cells in Graves' hyperthyroidism and ophthalmopathy. That work states: Exclusion followed for patients with uncontrolled infection, other autoimmune disease, pregnancy or lactation. Most thyroid clonotypes with frequency above 0.001 were detected in blood. Median prediction lead before ophthalmopathy onset was about 6.5 months with the model.

This sequence joins TRBV2 and TRBJ2-7; no definite D call. The sample consisted of peripheral blood mononuclear cells (PBMCs), taken at new diagnosis, from a patient treated with antithyroid drugs. This receptor was identified in a young woman with Graves disease. The chain's CDR3 is CASSVLPAEQYF. Here the CDR3 DNA reads TGTGCCAGCAGTGTACTACCAGCCGAGCAGTACTTC.